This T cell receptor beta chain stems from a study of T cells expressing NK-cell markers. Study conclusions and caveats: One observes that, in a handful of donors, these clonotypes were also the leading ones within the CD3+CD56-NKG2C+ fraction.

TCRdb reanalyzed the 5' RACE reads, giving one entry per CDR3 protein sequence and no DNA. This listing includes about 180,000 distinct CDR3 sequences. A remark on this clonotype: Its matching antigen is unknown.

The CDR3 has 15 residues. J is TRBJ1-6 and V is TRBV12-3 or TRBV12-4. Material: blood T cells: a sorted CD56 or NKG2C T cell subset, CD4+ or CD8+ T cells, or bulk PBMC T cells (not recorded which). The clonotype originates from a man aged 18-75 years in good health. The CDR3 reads CASSLGAGLIQPLHF.